Sequencing of this T cell receptor (beta chain) was carried out in a study of blood T cell repertoires in COVID-19. This CDR3 has 15 residues. Looked up from germline, CDR1 is SGHTS and CDR2 is YDEGEE. The V end was cut by 4 bases, the J end by 6 bases, with 14 bases between. Method: immunoSEQ multiplex PCR; TCRdb's copy keeps in-frame clones and lacks some. Of 180,000 or so clones in the sample, roughly 85% are singletons; the top ten hold 6.2%. Only one count was recorded for this clone. The V call is TRBV5-8, the J call TRBJ1-6; D may be TRBD1 (6 bases). The TCR originated in a man between 35 and 55 years old who had recovered from COVID-19. Sequenced input: PBMCs or T cells enriched from blood (not recorded which). The CDR3 here is CASSSGTPVNSPLHF. In DNA, the CDR3 is TGTGCCAGCAGCAGCGGGACACCCGTTAATTCACCCCTCCACTTT.